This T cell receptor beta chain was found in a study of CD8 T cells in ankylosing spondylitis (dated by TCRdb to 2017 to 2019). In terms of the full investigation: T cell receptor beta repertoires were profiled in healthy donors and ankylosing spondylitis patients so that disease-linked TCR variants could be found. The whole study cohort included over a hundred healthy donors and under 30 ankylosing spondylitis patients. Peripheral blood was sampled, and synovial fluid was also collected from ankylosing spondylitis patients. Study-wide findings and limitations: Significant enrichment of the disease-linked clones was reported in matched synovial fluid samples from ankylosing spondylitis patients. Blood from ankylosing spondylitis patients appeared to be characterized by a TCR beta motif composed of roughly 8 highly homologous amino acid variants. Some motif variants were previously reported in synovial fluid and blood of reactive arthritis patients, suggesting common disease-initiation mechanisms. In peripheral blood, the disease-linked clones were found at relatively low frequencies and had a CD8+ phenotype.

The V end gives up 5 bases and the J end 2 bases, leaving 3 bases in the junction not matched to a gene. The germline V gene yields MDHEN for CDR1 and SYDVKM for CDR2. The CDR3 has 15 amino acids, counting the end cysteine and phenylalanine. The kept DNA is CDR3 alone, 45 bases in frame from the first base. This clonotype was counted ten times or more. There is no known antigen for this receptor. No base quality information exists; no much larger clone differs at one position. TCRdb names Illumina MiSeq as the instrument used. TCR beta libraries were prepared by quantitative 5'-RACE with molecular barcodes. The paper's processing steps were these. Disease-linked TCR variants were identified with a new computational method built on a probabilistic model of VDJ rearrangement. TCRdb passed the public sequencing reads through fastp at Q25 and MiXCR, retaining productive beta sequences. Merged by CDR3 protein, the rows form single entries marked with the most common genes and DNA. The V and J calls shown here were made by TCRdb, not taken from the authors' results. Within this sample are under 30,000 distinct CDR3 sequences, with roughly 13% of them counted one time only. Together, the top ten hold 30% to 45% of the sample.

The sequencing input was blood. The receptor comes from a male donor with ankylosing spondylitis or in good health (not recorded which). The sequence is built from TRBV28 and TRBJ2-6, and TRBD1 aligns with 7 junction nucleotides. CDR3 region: CASSDRVPGANVLTF. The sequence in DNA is TGTGCCAGCAGTGACAGGGTACCTGGGGCCAACGTCCTGACTTTC.